Listed here are 29 T cell receptor beta chains from one sample, sequenced in a study of blood T cell repertoires in COVID-19. Clones were read by immunoSEQ multiplex PCR, and TCRdb kept only the in-frame ones, dropping some. In the table there are tens of thousands of clones, over 90% of which are singletons. Sequencing was carried out using peripheral blood. The origin of the receptors is a middle-aged man with active COVID-19.

The chain is built from TRBV7-9 and TRBJ2-3; D not certain. V lost 6 bases to trimming and J lost 3 bases, with 4 bases between them. The CDR3 totals 11 residues. CDR1 SEHNR and CDR2 FQNEAQ come from the germline V gene (reference sequence). In nucleotides, the CDR3 is TGTGCCAGCAGATCGACAGATACGCAGTATTTT. Its translation is CASRSTDTQYF.

The V and J genes are TRBV28 and TRBJ2-1, with 8 nucleotides matching TRBD1. The V gene's germline CDR1 is MDHEN and CDR2 SYDVKM. J gave up 5 bases and V 5 bases, and 11 bases lay outside the gene matches. The CDR3 loop spans 16 amino acids. CDR3 sequence: CASSTYYRQGHNEQFF. For the CDR3, the DNA is TGTGCCAGCAGTACCTACTATAGACAGGGGCACAATGAGCAGTTCTTC. Full variable domain (outside the CDR3, taken from reference TRBV28 and TRBJ2-1): DVKVTQSSRYLVKRTGEKVFLECVQDMDHENMFWYRQDPGLGLRLIYFSYDVKMKEKGDIPEGYSVSREKKERFSLILESASTNQTSMYLCASSTYYRQGHNEQFFGPGTRLTVL.

The chain is built from TRBV7-3 and TRBJ2-5; 11 positions match TRBD2. This CDR3 has 16 residues. V was pared by 2 bases and J by 4 bases, with 6 bases of the junction left unmatched. Per the germline V gene, CDR1 is SGHTA and CDR2 is FQGTGA. CDR3 nucleotide sequence: TGTGCCAGCAGCTTAGAGCTAGCGGGGGGCCGAGAGACCCAGTACTTC. It translates to CASSLELAGGRETQYF. Based on the CDR3 plus reference TRBV7-3 and TRBJ2-5, the full variable domain is GAGVSQTPSNKVTEKGKYVELRCDPISGHTALYWYRQSLGQGPEFLIYFQGTGAADDSGLPNDRFFAVRPEGSVSTLKIQRTERGDSAVYLCASSLELAGGRETQYFGPGTRLLVL.

The chain joins TRBV28 to TRBJ2-7, with D tentatively TRBD1 (5 bases). There are 13 residues in the CDR3. The V and J ends lost 3 bases and 4 bases respectively, with 10 bases between them. In germline, CDR1 is MDHEN, CDR2 SYDVKM. The CDR3 DNA reads TGTGCCAGCAGTTTGCCTCAGGGATACGAGCAGTACTTC. Protein: CASSLPQGYEQYF.

Of note for this clone: An end of the junction does not agree with germline; a read error may underlie this. This chain uses TRBV15 with TRBJ2-4, with D unresolved. Germline CDR1 LNHNV, CDR2 YYDKDF (reference sequence). The CDR3 runs to 12 residues. The CDR3 coding sequence is TGTGCCACCAGCAGAGATCGTAGTAGCTTAGACTTC. It codes for CATSRDRSSLDF.

The chain employs TRBV2 and TRBJ1-2; weak D call: TRBD1 (5 bases). From germline, CDR1 is SNHLY and CDR2 FYNNEI. The CDR3 is made up of 13 amino acids. V was cut by 6 bases and J by 2 bases, with 10 bases left in between. The CDR3 loop reads CASSADSNYGYTF. In DNA, the CDR3 is TGTGCCAGCAGCGCAGACAGCAACTATGGCTACACCTTC.

The V and J genes are TRBV10-3 and TRBJ1-2; 8 nucleotides line up with TRBD1. In germline, CDR1 is ENHRY, CDR2 SYGVKD. The CDR3 is 14 residues long. V lost 2 bases to trimming and J lost 6 bases; unmatched junction nucleotides: 5. The CDR3 coding sequence is TGTGCCATCAGTGAGACGGACAGGGACAATGGCTACACCTTC. Its translation: CAISETDRDNGYTF.

The V gene is TRBV28, the J gene TRBJ1-3; the match to TRBD1 covers 12 bases. V lost 5 bases and J lost 3; bases outside the gene matches: 8. Germline loops: CDR1 MDHEN, CDR2 SYDVKM. The CDR3 length is 17 residues. In DNA form, the CDR3 reads TGTGCCAGCAGTGTTCCGGGACAGGGGGCGGATGGAAACACCATATATTTT. It specifies CASSVPGQGADGNTIYF.

In this sample, this clone turned up a few times. The chain carries TRBV19 and TRBJ1-1; D might be TRBD1 (5 bases). This CDR3 has 12 residues. V was shortened by 2 bases and J by 5 bases, with 6 bases between the two germline ends. Looked up from germline, CDR1 is LNHDA and CDR2 is SQIVND (reference sequence). The DNA for the CDR3 is TGTGCCAGTAGTATACGGGGGACTGAAGCTTTCTTT. This encodes CASSIRGTEAFF.

The rearrangement links TRBV27 to TRBJ2-1, with TRBD2 matching 11 bases. This CDR3 has 16 amino acids. V lost 6 bases and J lost 1; bases outside the gene matches: 5. In germline, CDR1 is MNHEY, CDR2 SMNVEV (reference sequence). CDR3 region: CASRRTSGSSYNEQFF. CDR3 bases: TGTGCCAGCAGGCGGACTAGCGGGTCGTCCTACAATGAGCAGTTCTTC.

The chain uses TRBV6-5 and TRBJ1-4; unclear D gene. Germline V CDR1 and CDR2: MNHEY, SVGAGI. Deletions cut 6 bases from V and 7 bases from J, with 18 bases between. This CDR3 spans 15 amino acids. CDR3 residues: CASRAATMSSEKLFF. The CDR3 DNA follows: TGTGCCAGCAGGGCTGCTACTATGTCGTCTGAAAAACTGTTTTTT.

This clone was observed once. The chain is built from TRBV2 and TRBJ2-3, with D tentatively TRBD2 (6 bases). Per the germline V gene, CDR1 is SNHLY and CDR2 is FYNNEI. The CDR3 loop spans 15 amino acids. V gave up 6 bases and J gave up 2 bases, with 15 bases separating them. The CDR3 reads CASREGLNPTDTQYF. The CDR3 DNA sequence: TGTGCCAGCAGGGAGGGACTCAATCCCACAGATACGCAGTATTTT.

This chain joins TRBV7-9 and TRBJ2-6; 9 nucleotides line up with TRBD1. The junction had 11 bases not matched to a gene; V was cut back by 8 bases and J by 0 bases. Germline V CDR1 and CDR2: SEHNR, FQNEAQ (reference sequence). This CDR3 region has 18 residues. The DNA of the CDR3 is TGTGCCAGCGGGGACCCACAGGGGGCCCCCTCTGGGGCCAACGTCCTGACTTTC. It translates to CASGDPQGAPSGANVLTF.

The chain carries TRBV27 and TRBJ2-1; TRBD2 aligns across 13 bases. Germline V CDR1 and CDR2: MNHEY, SMNVEV (reference sequence). The CDR3 extends over 15 amino acids. With V trimmed by 8 bases and J by 6 bases, 7 bases remained unmatched. Here the CDR3 DNA reads TGTGCCAGCCGGGCCCGGACTAGCGGGGGCAATGAGCAGTTCTTC. This translates into CASRARTSGGNEQFF.

The genes are TRBV28 and TRBJ2-3; TRBD2 aligns across 12 bases. The trim removed 3 bases at V and 2 bases at J, leaving 3 bases unmatched. Germline-derived CDR1 and CDR2 are MDHEN and SYDVKM. This CDR3 has 16 amino acids. CDR3 DNA: TGTGCCAGCAGTTTTCCTAGCGGGGGGGTCACAGATACGCAGTATTTT. This codes for CASSFPSGGVTDTQYF.

This chain uses TRBV24-1 with TRBJ1-2, with 8 bases matching TRBD1. Germline V gives CDR1 KGHDR, CDR2 SFDVKD. Trimming at V came to 4 bases and at J to 7 bases, leaving 7 bases not matched to a gene. The CDR3 length is 14 residues. CDR3 protein: CATSDADRGGGYTF. The CDR3 nucleotides are TGTGCCACCAGTGACGCCGACAGGGGAGGTGGCTACACCTTC.

The CDR3 is CASSLYRTSGGTDTQYF. CDR3 DNA: TGTGCCAGCAGTTTATATAGGACTAGCGGGGGCACAGATACGCAGTATTTT. The gene calls are TRBV28 and TRBJ2-3; 12 bases fit TRBD2. The germline gives CDR1 MDHEN, CDR2 SYDVKM. CDR3 length: 17 residues. V trimming: 1 base; J trimming: 1 base; junction bases outside the gene matches: 3.

J is TRBJ2-1 and V is TRBV28, with TRBD2 identical over 11 bases. The CDR3 runs 15 residues. The V and J ends lost 6 bases and 6 bases, in that order; junction bases with no gene match: 7. The V gene's germline CDR1 is MDHEN and CDR2 SYDVKM. CDR3 residues: CASSFRLAGFNEQFF. CDR3 coding DNA: TGTGCCAGCAGCTTCAGACTAGCGGGGTTCAATGAGCAGTTCTTC.

The rearrangement links TRBV20-1 to TRBJ1-2; D unclear. V lost 3 bases and J 8 bases, leaving 13 bases between the germline ends. Germline V gene data show CDR1 as DFQATT and CDR2 as SNEGSKA (reference sequence). This CDR3 is 12 amino acids long. CDR3 bases: TGCAGTGCTAGTCAGTCCGAGGGCGGCTACACCTTC. Translating gives CSASQSEGGYTF.

V is TRBV5-1 and J is TRBJ2-1; 7 bases agree with TRBD1. With 4 bases clipped from V and 6 bases from J, the junction kept 4 bases outside the gene matches. This CDR3 has 13 amino acids. Germline V gives CDR1 SGHRS, CDR2 YFSETQ. Here the CDR3 reads CASSGTAGNEQFF. In DNA, the CDR3 is TGCGCCAGCAGCGGGACAGCTGGCAATGAGCAGTTCTTC.

V gene TRBV29-1 combines with J gene TRBJ1-2; D is undetermined. Trimming removed 4 bases at V and 3 bases at J, with 6 bases between. Germline V CDR1 and CDR2: SQVTM, ANQGSEA. The CDR3 runs to 11 residues. CDR3: CSVVRDYGYTF. CDR3 in DNA: TGCAGCGTTGTACGGGACTATGGCTACACCTTC.

V is TRBV10-3 and J is TRBJ1-3; the match to TRBD1 covers 7 bases. The CDR3 consists of 16 residues. Germline V gene data show CDR1 as ENHRY and CDR2 as SYGVKD. V gave up 3 bases and J gave up 3 bases; unmatched junction bases: 8. CDR3 DNA sequence: TGTGCCATCAGTGACCCGGGACAGCCTTTTGGAAACACCATATATTTT. Encoded protein: CAISDPGQPFGNTIYF.

V and J are TRBV28 and TRBJ2-5; D is perhaps TRBD1 (5 bases). The length of the CDR3 is 13 residues. The V end was cut by 8 bases, the J end by 2 bases, with 12 bases between. Germline CDR1 and CDR2: MDHEN and SYDVKM. In DNA form, the CDR3 reads TGTGCCAGCGCTGGTCCAGGGCAAGAGACCCAGTACTTC. Protein product: CASAGPGQETQYF.

This sequence joins TRBV5-1 and TRBJ2-3, with 8 nucleotides matching TRBD2. Germline-derived CDR1 and CDR2 are SGHRS and YFSETQ. There are 15 residues in the CDR3. Unmatched junction bases numbered 4, after V lost 0 bases and J lost 4 bases. CDR3 region: CASSLAGGSPDTQYF. In nucleotides, the CDR3 is TGCGCCAGCAGCTTGGCGGGGGGGTCCCCAGATACGCAGTATTTT.

This chain links TRBV28 with TRBJ1-1; D gene uncertain. V was trimmed by 8 bases and J by 3 bases, leaving 16 bases between them. CDR3 length: 14 residues. Per the germline V gene, CDR1 is MDHEN and CDR2 is SYDVKM. CDR3 protein: CASVSTREDTEAFF. In nucleotides, the CDR3 is TGTGCCAGCGTCTCCACTAGGGAGGACACTGAAGCTTTCTTT.

This chain joins TRBV30 and TRBJ1-2; D gene unclear. Germline V gives CDR1 GTSNPN, CDR2 SVGIG (reference sequence). This CDR3 contains 13 residues. Trimming removed 4 bases from V and 8 bases from J, with 17 bases in between. The CDR3 spells CAWTRDSTGGYTF. CDR3 nucleotide sequence: TGTGCCTGGACCCGAGACTCGACGGGGGGCTACACCTTC.

This chain links TRBV5-5 with TRBJ1-2; D is uncertain. V lost 4 bases and J 4 bases, leaving 14 bases between the germline ends. The V gene's germline CDR1 is SGHKS and CDR2 YYEKEE (reference sequence). The CDR3 spans 14 residues. The CDR3 is CASSLQRESYGYTF. For the CDR3, the DNA is TGTGCCAGCAGCCTTCAACGGGAATCCTATGGCTACACCTTC.

This clone is a singleton in its sample. This chain joins TRBV19 and TRBJ1-1; a weak D match, TRBD1 (6 bases). Trimming stripped 10 bases from V and 1 base from J, with 16 bases between. The CDR3 is made up of 14 amino acids. Germline lookup yields CDR1 LNHDA and CDR2 SQIVND (reference sequence). CDR3 nucleotides: TGTGCCACCCGCGGGCAGGGGACGAACACTGAAGCTTTCTTT. Its translation is CATRGQGTNTEAFF.

The J gene is TRBJ1-5, the V gene TRBV6-5; unclear D gene. This CDR3 is 13 amino acids long. The V end lost 4 bases, the J end lost 4 bases, and 8 bases lay between the germline ends. CDR1 and CDR2 from the germline V gene are MNHEY and SVGAGI. The CDR3 bases are TGTGCCAGCAGTTCAGACACTAATCAGCCCCAGCATTTT. This gives the protein CASSSDTNQPQHF.